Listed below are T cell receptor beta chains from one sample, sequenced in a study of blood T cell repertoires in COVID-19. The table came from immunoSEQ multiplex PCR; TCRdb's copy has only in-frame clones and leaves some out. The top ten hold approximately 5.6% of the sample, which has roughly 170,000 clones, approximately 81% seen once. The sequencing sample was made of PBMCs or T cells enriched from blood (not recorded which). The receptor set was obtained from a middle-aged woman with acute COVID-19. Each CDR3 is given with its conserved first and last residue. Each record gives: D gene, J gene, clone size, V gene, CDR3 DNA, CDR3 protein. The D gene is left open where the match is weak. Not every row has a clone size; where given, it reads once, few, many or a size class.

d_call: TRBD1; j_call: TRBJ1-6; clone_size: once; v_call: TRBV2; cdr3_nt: TGTGCCAGCAAAGATGGACAGGGGAGTTCACCCCTCCACTTT; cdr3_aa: CASKDGQGSSPLHF
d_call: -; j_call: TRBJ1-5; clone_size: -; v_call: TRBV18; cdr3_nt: TGTACCAGCTCACCAGGGCTCAATCAGCCCCAGCATTTT; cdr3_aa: CTSSPGLNQPQHF
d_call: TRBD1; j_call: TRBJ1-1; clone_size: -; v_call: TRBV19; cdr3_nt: TGTGCCAGTAGTACTGATCCGGGACAGGGGAGCTCTGAAGCTTTCTTT; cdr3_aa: CASSTDPGQGSSEAFF
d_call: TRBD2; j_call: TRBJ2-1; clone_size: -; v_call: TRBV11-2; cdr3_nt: TGTGCCAGCAGCTTAGACAAAATAGCGGGGGGCTCCTACAATGAGCAGTTCTTC; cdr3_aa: CASSLDKIAGGSYNEQFF
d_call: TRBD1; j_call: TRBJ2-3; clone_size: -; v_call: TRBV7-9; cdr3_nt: TGTGCCAGCAGCTTAGCAACAGGGGAGTCCGTAAGCACAGATACGCAGTATTTT; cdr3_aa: CASSLATGESVSTDTQYF
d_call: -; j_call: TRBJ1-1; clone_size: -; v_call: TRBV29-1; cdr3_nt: TGCAGCGTCCAGGGGCCCGGCCCTGAAGCTTTCTTT; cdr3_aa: CSVQGPGPEAFF
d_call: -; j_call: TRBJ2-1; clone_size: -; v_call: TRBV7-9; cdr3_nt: TGTGCCAGCAGCTTGGGACAAGCCTACAATGAGCAGTTCTTC; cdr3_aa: CASSLGQAYNEQFF
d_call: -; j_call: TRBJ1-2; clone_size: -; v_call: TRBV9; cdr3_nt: TGTGCCAGTTCGCAGGGGAACTATGGCTACACCTTC; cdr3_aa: CASSQGNYGYTF
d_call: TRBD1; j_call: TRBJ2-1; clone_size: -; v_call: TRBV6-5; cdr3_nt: TGTGCCAGCAGTTTGGACAGGGGGCGCGTCAATGAGCAGTTCTTC; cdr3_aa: CASSLDRGRVNEQFF
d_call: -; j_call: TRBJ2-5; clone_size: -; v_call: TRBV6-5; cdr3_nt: TGTGCCAGCAGTTACTCGTGGGGGCGAGGTCAGACCCAGTACTTC; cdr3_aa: CASSYSWGRGQTQYF
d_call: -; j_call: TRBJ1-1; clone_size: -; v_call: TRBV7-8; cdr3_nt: TGTGCCAGCACTCAAGACGGGGGGCTCACTGAAGCTTTCTTT; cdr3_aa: CASTQDGGLTEAFF
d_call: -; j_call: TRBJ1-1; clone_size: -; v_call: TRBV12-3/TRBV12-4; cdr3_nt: TGTGCCAGCAGCTCTGGCCCGGGGACTGAAGCTTTCTTT; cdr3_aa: CASSSGPGTEAFF
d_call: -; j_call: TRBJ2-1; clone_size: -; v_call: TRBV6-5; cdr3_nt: TGTGCCAGCAGCTTAGCGGTGAGCTCCTACAATGAGCAGTTCTTC; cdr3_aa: CASSLAVSSYNEQFF
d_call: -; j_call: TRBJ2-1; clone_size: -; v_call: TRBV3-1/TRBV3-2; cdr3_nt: TGTGCCAGCAGCCAGCTAGGAGAGCAGTTCTTC; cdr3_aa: CASSQLGEQFF
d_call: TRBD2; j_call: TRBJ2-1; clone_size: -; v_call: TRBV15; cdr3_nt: TGTGCCACCAGCAGACCGGGACTAGATCCTGAGCAGTTCTTC; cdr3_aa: CATSRPGLDPEQFF
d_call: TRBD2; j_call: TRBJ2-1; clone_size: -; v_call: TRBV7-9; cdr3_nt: TGTGCCAGCAGCGGTAGCGGGAGGACCTACAATGAGCAGTTCTTC; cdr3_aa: CASSGSGRTYNEQFF
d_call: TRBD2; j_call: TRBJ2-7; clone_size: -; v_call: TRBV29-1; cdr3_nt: TGCAGCGTTGAACTAGCGGGCTCCTACGAGCAGTACTTC; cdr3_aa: CSVELAGSYEQYF
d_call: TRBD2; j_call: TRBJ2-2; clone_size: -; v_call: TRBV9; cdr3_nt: TGTGCCAGCAGCGTTAATCCGGGAGGCACCGGGGAGCTGTTTTTT; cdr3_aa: CASSVNPGGTGELFF
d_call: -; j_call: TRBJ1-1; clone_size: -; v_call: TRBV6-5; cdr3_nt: TGTGCCAGCACCCTAGTAGGGAACACTGAAGCTTTCTTT; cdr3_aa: CASTLVGNTEAFF
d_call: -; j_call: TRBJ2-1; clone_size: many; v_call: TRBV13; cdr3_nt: TGTGCCAGCAGCTTGACCGACAGATCCAATGAGCAGTTCTTC; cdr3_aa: CASSLTDRSNEQFF
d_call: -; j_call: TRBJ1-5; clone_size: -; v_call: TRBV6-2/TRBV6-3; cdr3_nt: TGTGCCAGCAGTACCCTACCTTTTGTGAGTTATAGCAATCAGCCCCAGCATTTT; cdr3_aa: CASSTLPFVSYSNQPQHF
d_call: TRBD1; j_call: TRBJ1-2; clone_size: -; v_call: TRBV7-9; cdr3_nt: TGTGCCAGCAGCTTAAGGCCGAATCGGGGACAGGAGGACGCTGGCTACACCTTC; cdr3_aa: CASSLRPNRGQEDAGYTF
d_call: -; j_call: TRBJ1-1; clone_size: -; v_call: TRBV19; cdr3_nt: TGTGCCAGTAGTATTAACAGGGACACTGAAGCTTTCTTT; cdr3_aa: CASSINRDTEAFF
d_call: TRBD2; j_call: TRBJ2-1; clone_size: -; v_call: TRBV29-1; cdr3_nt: TGCAGCGTTGAAGATGATTCAGGCGGGGGGCATTACAATGAGCAGTTCTTC; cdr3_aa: CSVEDDSGGGHYNEQFF
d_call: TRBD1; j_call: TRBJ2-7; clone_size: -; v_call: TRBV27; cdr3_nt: TGTGCCAGCAGTTTTGGACAGGGGATCTCCTACGAGCAGTACTTC; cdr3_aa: CASSFGQGISYEQYF
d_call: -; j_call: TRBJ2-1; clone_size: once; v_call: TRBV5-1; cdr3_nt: TGCGCCAGCAGCCCCGGGTGGAATGAGCAGTTCTTC; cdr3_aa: CASSPGWNEQFF
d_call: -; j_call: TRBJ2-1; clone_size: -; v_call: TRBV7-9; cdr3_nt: TGTGCCAGCAGCTTAGGAGGTGGGGGCCTGGGCAATGAGCAGTTCTTC; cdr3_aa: CASSLGGGGLGNEQFF
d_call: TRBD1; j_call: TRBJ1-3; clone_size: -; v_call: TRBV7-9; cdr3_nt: TGTGCCAGCAGCTTTGGGACAGGGGGAACTGGAAACACCATATATTTT; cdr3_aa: CASSFGTGGTGNTIYF
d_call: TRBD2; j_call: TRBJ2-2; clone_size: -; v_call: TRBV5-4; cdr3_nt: TGTGCCAGCAGCCCCGGGACTAGCGGGACCGGGGAGCTGTTTTTT; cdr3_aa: CASSPGTSGTGELFF
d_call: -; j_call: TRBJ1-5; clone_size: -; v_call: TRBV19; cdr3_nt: TGTGCCAGTAGTAGCGGGCCATATCAGCCCCAGCATTTT; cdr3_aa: CASSSGPYQPQHF
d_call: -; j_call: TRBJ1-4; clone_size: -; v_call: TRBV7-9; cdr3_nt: TGTGCCAGCAGCCCCAGACAGCAGAATGAAAAACTGTTTTTT; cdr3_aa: CASSPRQQNEKLFF
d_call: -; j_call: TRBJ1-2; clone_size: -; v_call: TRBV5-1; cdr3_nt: TGCGCCAGCAGCTTGGATGGAGAACGGGGCTACACCTTC; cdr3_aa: CASSLDGERGYTF
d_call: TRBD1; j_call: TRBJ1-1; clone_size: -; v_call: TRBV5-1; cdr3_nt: TGCGCCAGCAGCTCTGACAGGGCTTTGGCGCACACTGAAGCTTTCTTT; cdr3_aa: CASSSDRALAHTEAFF
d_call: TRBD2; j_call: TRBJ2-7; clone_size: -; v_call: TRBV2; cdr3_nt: TGTGCCAGCAGTGCTCCACTAGCGGGAGGCTCCTACGAGCAGTACTTC; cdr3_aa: CASSAPLAGGSYEQYF
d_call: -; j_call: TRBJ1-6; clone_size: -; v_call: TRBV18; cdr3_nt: TGTGCCAGCTCACCAGACATACCGGATCGGGGTTCACCCCTCCACTTT; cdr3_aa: CASSPDIPDRGSPLHF
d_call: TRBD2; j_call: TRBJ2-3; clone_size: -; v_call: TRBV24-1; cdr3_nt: TGTGCCACCAGTGAACCCTCTAGCGGGAAGGCAGATACGCAGTATTTT; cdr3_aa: CATSEPSSGKADTQYF
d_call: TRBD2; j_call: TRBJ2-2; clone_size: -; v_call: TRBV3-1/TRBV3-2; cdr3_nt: TGTGCCAGCACAGGTACTAGCGGGAACACCGGGGAGCTGTTTTTT; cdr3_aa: CASTGTSGNTGELFF
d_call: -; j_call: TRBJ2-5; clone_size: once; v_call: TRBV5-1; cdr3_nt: TGCGCCAGCAGCATGTTCCGGGGGGCGTGGGAGACCCAGTACTTC; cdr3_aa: CASSMFRGAWETQYF
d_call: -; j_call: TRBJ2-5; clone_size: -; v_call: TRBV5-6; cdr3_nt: TGTGCCAGCAGCGAGAGGGGGGGTCAGACCCAGTACTTC; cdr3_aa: CASSERGGQTQYF
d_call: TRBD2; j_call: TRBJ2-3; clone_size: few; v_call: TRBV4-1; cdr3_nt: TGCGCCAGCAGTTATGGACTAGCGGGGGCGAGCACAGATACGCAGTATTTT; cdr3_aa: CASSYGLAGASTDTQYF
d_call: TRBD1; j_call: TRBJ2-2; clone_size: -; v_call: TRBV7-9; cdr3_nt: TGTGCCAGCAGCAGCGACAGGGGGCATAGCACCGGGGAGCTGTTTTTT; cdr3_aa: CASSSDRGHSTGELFF
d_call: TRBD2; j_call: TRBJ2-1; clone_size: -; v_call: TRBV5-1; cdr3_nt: TGCGCCAGCAGCTTCACGTTAGCGGGGACCTACAATGAGCAGTTCTTC; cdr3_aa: CASSFTLAGTYNEQFF
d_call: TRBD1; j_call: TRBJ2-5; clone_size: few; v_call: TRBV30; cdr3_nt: TGTGCCTGGAGTACGACAGGGGGCGGACGGGAGACCCAGTACTTC; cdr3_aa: CAWSTTGGGRETQYF
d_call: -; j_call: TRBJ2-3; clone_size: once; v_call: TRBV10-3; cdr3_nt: TGTGCCATCAGTGAGTCTCGGGGGGCCCGCCCAGATACGCAGTATTTT; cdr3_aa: CAISESRGARPDTQYF
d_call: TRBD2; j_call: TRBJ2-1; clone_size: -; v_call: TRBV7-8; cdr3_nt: TGTGCCAGCCGGGGACTAGAACCGGGCGAGCAGTTCTTC; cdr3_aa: CASRGLEPGEQFF
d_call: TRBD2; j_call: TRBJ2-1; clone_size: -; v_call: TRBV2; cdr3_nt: TGTGCCAGCAACCTACTAGCGGTTACGGCCAATGAGCAGTTCTTC; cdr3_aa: CASNLLAVTANEQFF
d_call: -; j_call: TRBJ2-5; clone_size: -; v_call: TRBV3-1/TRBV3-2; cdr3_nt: TGTGCCAGCAGCCCTCAAGGGGGTGCCCAGTACTTC; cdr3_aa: CASSPQGGAQYF
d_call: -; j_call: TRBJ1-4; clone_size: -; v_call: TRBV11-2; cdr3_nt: TGTGCCAGCAGCTTGATCCCGGGGGGAGGTGAAAAACTGTTTTTT; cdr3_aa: CASSLIPGGGEKLFF
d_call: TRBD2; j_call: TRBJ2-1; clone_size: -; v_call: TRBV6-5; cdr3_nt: TGTGCCAGCAGTTATAGAGGGGCTAGCGGCTACAATGAGCAGTTCTTC; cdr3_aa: CASSYRGASGYNEQFF